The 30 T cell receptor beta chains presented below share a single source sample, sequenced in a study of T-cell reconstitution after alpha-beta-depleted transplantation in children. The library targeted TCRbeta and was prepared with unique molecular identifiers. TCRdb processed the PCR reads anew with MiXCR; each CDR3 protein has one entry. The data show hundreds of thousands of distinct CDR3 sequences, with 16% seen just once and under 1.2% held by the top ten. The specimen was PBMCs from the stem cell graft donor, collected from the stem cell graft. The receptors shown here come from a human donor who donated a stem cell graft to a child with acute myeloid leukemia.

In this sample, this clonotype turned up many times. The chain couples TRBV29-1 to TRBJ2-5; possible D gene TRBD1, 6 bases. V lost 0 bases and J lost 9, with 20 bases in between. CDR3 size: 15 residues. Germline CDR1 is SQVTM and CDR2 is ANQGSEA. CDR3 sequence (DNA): TGCAGCGTTGAAGATCAGGGGACCCCTTTTGAGCCCCAGTACTTC. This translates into CSVEDQGTPFEPQYF.

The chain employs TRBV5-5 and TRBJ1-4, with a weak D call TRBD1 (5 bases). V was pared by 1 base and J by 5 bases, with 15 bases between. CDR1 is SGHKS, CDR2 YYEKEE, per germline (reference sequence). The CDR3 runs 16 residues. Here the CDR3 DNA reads TGTGCCAGCAGCTTGTCGGCCGGGGGAAGGAATGAAAAACTGTTTTTT. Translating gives CASSLSAGGRNEKLFF.

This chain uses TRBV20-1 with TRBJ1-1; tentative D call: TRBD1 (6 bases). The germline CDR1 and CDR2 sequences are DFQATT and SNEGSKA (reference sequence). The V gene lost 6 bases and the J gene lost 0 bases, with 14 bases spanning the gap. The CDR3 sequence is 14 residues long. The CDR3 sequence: CSATLDSLNTEAFF. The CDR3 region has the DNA TGCAGTGCCACTCTGGACAGCTTGAACACTGAAGCTTTCTTT.

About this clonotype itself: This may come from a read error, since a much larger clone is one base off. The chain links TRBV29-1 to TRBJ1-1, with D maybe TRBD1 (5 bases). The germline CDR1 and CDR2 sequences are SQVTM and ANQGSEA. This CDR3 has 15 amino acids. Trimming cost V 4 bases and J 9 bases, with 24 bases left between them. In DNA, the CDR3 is TGCAGCGTTGTCTTTCAGGGAAGGCGAGGGACTCAAGCTTTCTTT. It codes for CSVVFQGRRGTQAFF.

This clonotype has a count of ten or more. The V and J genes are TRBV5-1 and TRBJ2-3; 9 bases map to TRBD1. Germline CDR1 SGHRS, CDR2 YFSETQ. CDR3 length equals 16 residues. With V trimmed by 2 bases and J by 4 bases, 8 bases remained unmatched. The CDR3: CASSLQPGQGADTQYF. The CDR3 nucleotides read TGCGCCAGCAGCTTACAACCGGGACAGGGAGCAGATACGCAGTATTTT.

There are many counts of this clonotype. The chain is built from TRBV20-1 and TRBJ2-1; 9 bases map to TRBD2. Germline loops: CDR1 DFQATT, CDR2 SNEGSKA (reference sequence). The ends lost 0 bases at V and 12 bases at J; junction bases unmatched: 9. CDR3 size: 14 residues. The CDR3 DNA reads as TGCAGTGCTAGAGATAGGAGTAGCGGGGGTCGGCAGTTCTTC. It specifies CSARDRSSGGRQFF.

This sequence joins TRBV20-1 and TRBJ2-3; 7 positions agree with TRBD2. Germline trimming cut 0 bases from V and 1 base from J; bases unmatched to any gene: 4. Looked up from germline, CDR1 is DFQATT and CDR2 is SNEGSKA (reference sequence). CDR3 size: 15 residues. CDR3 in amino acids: CSARDMGGGTDTQYF. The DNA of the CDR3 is TGCAGTGCTAGAGATATGGGGGGGGGCACAGATACGCAGTATTTT.

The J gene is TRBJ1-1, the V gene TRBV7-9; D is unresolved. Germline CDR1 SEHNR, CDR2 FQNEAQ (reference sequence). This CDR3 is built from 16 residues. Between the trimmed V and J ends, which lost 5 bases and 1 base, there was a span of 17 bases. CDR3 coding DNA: TGTGCCAGCAGCCCCTCGACGTACGGCGGGAACACTGAAGCTTTCTTT. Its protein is CASSPSTYGGNTEAFF.

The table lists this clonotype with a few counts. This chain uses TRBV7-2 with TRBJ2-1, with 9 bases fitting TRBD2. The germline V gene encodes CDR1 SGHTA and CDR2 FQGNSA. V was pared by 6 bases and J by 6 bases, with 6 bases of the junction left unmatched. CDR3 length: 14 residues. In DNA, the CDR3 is TGTGCCAGCAGAAGAGCGGGGGGCCGCAATGAGCAGTTCTTC. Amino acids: CASRRAGGRNEQFF.

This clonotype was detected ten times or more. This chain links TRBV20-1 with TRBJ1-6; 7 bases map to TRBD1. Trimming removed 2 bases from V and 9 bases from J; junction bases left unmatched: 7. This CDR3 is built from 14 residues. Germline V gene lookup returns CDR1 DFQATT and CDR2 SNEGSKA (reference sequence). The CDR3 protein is CSARPGTEGSPLHF. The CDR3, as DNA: TGCAGTGCTAGACCCGGGACAGAGGGTTCACCCCTCCACTTT.

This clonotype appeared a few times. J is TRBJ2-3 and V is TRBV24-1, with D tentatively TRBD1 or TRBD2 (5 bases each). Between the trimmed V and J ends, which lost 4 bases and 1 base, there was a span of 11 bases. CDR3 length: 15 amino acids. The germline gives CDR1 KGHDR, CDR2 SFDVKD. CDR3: CATSEYGTGTDTQYF. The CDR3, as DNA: TGTGCCACCAGTGAGTACGGGACGGGCACAGATACGCAGTATTTT.

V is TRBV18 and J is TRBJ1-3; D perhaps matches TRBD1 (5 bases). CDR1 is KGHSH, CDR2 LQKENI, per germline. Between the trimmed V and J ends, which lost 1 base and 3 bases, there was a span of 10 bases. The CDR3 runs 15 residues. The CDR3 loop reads CASSPLGTDGNTIYF. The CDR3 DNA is TGTGCCAGCTCACCACTAGGGACGGATGGAAACACCATATATTTT.

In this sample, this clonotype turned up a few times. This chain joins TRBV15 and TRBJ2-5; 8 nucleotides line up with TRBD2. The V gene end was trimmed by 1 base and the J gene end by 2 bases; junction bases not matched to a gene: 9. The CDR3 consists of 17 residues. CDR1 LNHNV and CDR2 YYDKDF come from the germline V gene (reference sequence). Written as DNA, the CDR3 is TGTGCCACCAGCAGAGGAAGAACCTTAGCGGGGCAAGAGACCCAGTACTTC. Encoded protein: CATSRGRTLAGQETQYF. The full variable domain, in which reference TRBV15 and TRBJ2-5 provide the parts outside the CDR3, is DAMVIQNPRYQVTQFGKPVTLSCSQTLNHNVMYWYQQKSSQAPKLLFHYYDKDFNNEADTPDNFQSRRPNTSFCFLDIRSPGLGDTAMYLCATSRGRTLAGQETQYFGPGTRLLVL.

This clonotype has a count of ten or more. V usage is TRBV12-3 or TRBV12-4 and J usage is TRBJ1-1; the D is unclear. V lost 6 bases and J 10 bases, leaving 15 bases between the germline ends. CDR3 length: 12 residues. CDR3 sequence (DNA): TGTGCCAGCAGCCCCCTTCGGGGAGGAGCTTTCTTT. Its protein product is CASSPLRGGAFF.

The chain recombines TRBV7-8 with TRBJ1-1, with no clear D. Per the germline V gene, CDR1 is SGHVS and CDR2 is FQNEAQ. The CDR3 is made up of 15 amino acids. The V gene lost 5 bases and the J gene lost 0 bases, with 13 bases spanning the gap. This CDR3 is CASSPQRYMNTEAFF. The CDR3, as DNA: TGTGCCAGCAGCCCACAACGATATATGAACACTGAAGCTTTCTTT.

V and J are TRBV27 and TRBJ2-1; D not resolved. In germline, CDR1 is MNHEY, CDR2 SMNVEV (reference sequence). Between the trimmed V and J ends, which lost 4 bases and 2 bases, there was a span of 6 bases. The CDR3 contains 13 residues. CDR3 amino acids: CASSWTPYNEQFF. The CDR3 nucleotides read TGTGCCAGCAGTTGGACGCCCTACAATGAGCAGTTCTTC.

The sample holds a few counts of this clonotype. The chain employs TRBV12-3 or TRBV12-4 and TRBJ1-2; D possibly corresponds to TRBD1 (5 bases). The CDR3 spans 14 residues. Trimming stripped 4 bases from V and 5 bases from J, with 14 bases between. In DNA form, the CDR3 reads TGTGCCAGCAGTTCTTTCGACAGCCTGTATGGCTACACCTTC. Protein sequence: CASSSFDSLYGYTF.

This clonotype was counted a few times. The CDR3 spells CASSLDFGAGGGGYTF. The DNA for the CDR3 is TGTGCCAGCAGCTTAGATTTCGGGGCGGGGGGCGGTGGCTACACCTTC. The chain uses TRBV11-2 and TRBJ1-2; the D gene is possibly TRBD1 (6 bases). V lost 0 bases to trimming and J lost 7 bases, with 18 bases between them. The CDR3 consists of 16 residues. Germline V lookup: CDR1 SGHAT, CDR2 FQNNGV.

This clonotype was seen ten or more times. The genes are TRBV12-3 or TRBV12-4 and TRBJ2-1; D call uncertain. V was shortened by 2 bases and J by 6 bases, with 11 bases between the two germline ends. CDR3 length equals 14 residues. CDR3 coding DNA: TGTGCCAGCAGTTTAAGGGCCATGATCAATGAGCAGTTCTTC. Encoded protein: CASSLRAMINEQFF.

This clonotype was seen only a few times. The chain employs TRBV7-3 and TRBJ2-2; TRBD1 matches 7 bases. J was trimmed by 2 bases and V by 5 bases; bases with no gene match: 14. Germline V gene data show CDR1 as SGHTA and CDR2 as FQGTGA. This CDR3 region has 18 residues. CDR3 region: CASSPGTVMKLNTGELFF. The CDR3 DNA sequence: TGTGCCAGCAGCCCTGGGACAGTAATGAAGTTAAACACCGGGGAGCTGTTTTTT.

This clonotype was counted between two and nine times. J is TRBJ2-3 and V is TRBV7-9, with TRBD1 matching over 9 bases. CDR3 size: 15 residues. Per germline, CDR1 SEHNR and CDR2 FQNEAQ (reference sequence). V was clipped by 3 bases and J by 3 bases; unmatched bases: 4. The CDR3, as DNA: TGTGCCAGCAGCTTCCCGGGACAGGGAACAGATACGCAGTATTTT. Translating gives CASSFPGQGTDTQYF.

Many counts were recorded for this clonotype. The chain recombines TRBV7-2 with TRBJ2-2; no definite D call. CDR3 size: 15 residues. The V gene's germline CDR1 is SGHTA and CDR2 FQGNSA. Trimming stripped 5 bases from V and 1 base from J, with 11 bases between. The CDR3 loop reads CASSLNGRNTGELFF. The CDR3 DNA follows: TGTGCCAGCAGCCTAAACGGACGGAACACCGGGGAGCTGTTTTTT.

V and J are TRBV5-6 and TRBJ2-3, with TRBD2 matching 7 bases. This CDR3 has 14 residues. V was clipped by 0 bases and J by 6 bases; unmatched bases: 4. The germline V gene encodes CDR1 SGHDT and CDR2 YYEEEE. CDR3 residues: CASSLGAGYDTQYF. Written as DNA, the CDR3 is TGTGCCAGCAGCTTGGGAGCGGGGTATGATACGCAGTATTTT.

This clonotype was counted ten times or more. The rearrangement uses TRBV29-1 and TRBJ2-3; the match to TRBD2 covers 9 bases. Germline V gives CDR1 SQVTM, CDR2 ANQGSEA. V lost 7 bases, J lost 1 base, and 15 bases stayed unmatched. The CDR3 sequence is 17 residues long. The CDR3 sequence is CSAHAFIAGAGTDTQYF. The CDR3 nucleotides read TGCAGCGCACATGCCTTTATAGCGGGGGCGGGCACAGATACGCAGTATTTT.

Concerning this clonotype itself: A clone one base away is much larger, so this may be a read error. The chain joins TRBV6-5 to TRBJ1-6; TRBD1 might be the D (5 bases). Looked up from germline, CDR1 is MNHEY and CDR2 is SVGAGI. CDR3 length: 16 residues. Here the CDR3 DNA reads TGTGCCAGCGGTTACTTCGGGGGGAGAGTTAATTCACCCCTCCACTTT. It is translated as CASGYFGGRVNSPLHF.

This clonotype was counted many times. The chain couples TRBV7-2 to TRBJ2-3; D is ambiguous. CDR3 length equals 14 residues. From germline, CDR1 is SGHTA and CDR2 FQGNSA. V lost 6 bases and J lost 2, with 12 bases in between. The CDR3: CASSTDMATDTQYF. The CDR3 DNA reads TGTGCCAGCAGTACCGACATGGCCACAGATACGCAGTATTTT.

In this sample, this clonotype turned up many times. The chain's CDR3 is CASRRPGTSAEQFF. In DNA form, the CDR3 reads TGTGCCAGCAGGCGTCCCGGGACTAGCGCTGAGCAGTTCTTC. The V gene is TRBV12-3 or TRBV12-4, the J gene TRBJ2-1, with 10 bases matching TRBD2. With V trimmed by 6 bases and J by 9 bases, 8 bases remained unmatched. The CDR3 runs to 14 residues.

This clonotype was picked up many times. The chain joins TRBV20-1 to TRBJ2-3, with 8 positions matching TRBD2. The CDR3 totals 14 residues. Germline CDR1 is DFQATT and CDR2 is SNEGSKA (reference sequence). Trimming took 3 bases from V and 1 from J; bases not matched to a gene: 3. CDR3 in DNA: TGCAGTGCTAGCGGGGGACTAGGCACAGATACGCAGTATTTT. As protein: CSASGGLGTDTQYF.

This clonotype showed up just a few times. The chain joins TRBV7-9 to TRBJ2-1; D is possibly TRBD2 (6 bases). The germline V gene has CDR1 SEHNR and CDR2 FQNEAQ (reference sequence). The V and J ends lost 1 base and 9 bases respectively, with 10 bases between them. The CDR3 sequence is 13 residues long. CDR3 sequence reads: CASSLDPEGEQFF. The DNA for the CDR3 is TGTGCCAGCAGCTTAGACCCGGAGGGTGAGCAGTTCTTC.

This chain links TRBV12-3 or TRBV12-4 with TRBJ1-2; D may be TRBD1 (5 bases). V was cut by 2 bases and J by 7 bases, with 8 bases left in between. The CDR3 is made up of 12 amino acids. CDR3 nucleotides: TGTGCCAGCAGTTTAAAAGGGGCTGGCTACACCTTC. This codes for CASSLKGAGYTF.